This T cell receptor (beta chain) comes out of a study of blood T cell repertoires in COVID-19. Study context: Whether acute or convalescent, the COVID-19 samples came from the United States, Italy and Spain. The analysed material was cDNA or gDNA that came from T cells, B-cell-depleted T cells, or PBMCs.

Sequenced by immunoSEQ multiplex PCR; TCRdb stores in-frame clones only, minus some. This sample has a few hundred thousand clones, with just over 85% found just once. The CDR3 runs to 16 residues. Germline V CDR1 and CDR2: MRHNA, SNTAGT. Unmatched junction bases numbered 7, after V lost 4 bases and J lost 3 bases. The clonotype was recovered from a woman aged 30 to 39 with active or convalescent COVID-19. This rearrangement joins TRBV6-4 to TRBJ2-2, with 8 positions matching TRBD2. Sequencing was performed on peripheral blood. This CDR3 is CASSVDGGAYTGELFF. The CDR3 DNA is TGTGCCAGCAGTGTTGACGGGGGGGCTTACACCGGGGAGCTGTTTTTT.